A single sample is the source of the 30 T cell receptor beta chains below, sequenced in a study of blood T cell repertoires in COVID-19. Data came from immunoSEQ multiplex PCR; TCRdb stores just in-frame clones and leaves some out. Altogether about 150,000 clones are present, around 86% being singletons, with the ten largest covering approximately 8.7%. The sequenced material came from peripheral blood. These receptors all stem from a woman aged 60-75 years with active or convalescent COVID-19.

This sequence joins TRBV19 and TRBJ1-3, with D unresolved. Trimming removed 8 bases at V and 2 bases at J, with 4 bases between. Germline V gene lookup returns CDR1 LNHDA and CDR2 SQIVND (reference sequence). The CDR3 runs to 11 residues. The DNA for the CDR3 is TGTGCCAGTTCGGCTGGAAACACCATATATTTT. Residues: CASSAGNTIYF.

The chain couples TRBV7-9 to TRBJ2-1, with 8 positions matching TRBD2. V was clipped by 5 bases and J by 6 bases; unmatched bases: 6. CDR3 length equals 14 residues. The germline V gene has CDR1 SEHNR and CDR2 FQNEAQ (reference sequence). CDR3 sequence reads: CASSPGTSSNEQFF. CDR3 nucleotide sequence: TGTGCCAGCAGCCCCGGGACTAGTTCCAATGAGCAGTTCTTC.

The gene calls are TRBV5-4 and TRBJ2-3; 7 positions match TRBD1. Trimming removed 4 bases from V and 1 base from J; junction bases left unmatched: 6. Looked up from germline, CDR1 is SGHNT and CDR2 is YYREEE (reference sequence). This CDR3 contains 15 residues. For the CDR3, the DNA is TGTGCCAGCAGCGAAAGAGGGGGCGGCACAGATACGCAGTATTTT. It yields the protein CASSERGGGTDTQYF. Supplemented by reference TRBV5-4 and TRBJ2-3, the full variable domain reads ETGVTQSPTHLIKTRGQQVTLRCSSQSGHNTVSWYQQALGQGPQFIFQYYREEENGRGNFPPRFSGLQFPNYSSELNVNALELDDSALYLCASSERGGGTDTQYFGPGTRLTVL.

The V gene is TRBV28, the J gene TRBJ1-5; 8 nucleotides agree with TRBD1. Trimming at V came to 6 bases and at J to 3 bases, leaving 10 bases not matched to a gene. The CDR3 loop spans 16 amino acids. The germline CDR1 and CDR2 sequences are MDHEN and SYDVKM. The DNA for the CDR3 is TGTGCCAGCAGGACACCGACAGGGGCAATCAATCAGCCCCAGCATTTT. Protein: CASRTPTGAINQPQHF.

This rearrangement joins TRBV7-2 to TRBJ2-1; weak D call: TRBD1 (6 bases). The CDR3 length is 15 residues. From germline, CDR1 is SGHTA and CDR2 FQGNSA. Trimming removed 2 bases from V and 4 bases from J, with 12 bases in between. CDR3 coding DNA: TGTGCCAGCAGCTTAATCAGGGGAGCGTACAATGAGCAGTTCTTC. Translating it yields CASSLIRGAYNEQFF.

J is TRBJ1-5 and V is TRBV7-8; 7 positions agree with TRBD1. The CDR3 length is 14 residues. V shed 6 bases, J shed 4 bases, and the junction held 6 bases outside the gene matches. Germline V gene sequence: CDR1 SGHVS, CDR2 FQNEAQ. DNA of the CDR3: TGTGCCAGCAGAGACGGGACAGTTAATCAGCCCCAGCATTTT. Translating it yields CASRDGTVNQPQHF.

CDR3 in DNA: TGCGCCAGCAGCTTAGGGGACAGGGGGAGTCAGCCCCAGCATTTT. Encoded protein: CASSLGDRGSQPQHF. The chain recombines TRBV5-1 with TRBJ1-5; TRBD1 matches 11 bases. The CDR3 spans 15 residues. The germline V gene encodes CDR1 SGHRS and CDR2 YFSETQ. The ends lost 2 bases at V and 6 bases at J; junction bases unmatched: 4.

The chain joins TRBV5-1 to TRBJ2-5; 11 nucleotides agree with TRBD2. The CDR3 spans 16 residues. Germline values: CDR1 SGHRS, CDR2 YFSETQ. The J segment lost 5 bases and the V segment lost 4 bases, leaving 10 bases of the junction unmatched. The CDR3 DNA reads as TGCGCCAGCAGCCCCGGAGTCGCTAGCGGGGGGGAGACCCAGTACTTC. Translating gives CASSPGVASGGETQYF.

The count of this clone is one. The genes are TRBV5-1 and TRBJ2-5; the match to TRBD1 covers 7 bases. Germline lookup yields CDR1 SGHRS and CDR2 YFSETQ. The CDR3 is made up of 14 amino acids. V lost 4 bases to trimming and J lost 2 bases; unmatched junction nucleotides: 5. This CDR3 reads CASSQGTVQETQYF. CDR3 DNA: TGCGCCAGCAGCCAGGGGACAGTACAAGAGACCCAGTACTTC.

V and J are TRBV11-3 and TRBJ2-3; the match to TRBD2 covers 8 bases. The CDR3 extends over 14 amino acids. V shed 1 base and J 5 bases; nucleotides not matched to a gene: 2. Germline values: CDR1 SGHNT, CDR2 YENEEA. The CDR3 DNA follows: TGTGCCAGCAGCTTAGCGGGGGGGCAAGATACGCAGTATTTT. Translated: CASSLAGGQDTQYF. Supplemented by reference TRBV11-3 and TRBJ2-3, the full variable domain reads EAGVVQSPRYKIIEKKQPVAFWCNPISGHNTLYWYLQNLGQGPELLIRYENEEAVDDSQLPKDRFSAERLKGVDSTLKIQPAELGDSAVYLCASSLAGGQDTQYFGPGTRLTVL.

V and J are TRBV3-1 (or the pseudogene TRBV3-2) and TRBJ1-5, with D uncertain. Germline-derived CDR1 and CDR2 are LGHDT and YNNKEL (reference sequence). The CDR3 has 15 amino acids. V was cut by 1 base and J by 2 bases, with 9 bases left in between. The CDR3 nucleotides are TGTGCCAGCAGCCAAGGAGGCTGGGGCAATCAGCCCCAGCATTTT. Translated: CASSQGGWGNQPQHF.

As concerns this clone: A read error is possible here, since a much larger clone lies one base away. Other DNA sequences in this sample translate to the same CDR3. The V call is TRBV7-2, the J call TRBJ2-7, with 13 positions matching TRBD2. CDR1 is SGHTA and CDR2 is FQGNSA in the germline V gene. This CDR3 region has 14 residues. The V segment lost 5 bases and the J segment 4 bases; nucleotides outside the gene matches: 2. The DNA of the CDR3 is TGTGCCAGCAGCCCGGGACTAGCGGGGTACGAGCAGTACTTC. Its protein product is CASSPGLAGYEQYF.

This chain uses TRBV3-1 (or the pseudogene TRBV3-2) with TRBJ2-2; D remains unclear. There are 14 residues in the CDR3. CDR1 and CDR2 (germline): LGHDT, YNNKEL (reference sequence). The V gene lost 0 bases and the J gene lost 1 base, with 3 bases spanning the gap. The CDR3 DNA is TGTGCCAGCAGCCAAGACCAGAACACCGGGGAGCTGTTTTTT. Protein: CASSQDQNTGELFF.

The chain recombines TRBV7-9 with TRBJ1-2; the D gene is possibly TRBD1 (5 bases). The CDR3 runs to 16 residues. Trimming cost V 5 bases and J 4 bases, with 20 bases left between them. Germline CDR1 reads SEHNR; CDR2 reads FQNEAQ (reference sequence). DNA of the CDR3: TGTGCCAGCAGCGCTTCGGAGACAGTGGGGATCTATGGCTACACCTTC. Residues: CASSASETVGIYGYTF.

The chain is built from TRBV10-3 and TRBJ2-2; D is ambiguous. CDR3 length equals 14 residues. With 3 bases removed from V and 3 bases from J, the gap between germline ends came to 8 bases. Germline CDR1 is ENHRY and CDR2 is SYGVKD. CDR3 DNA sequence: TGTGCCATCAGTGATTTGGCGGACACCGGGGAGCTGTTTTTT. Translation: CAISDLADTGELFF.

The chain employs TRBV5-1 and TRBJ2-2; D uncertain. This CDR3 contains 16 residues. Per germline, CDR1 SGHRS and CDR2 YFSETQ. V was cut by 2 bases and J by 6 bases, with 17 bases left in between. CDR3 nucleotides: TGCGCCAGCAGCTTCCGTCCGGAGCTAGGTCCCGGGGAGCTGTTTTTT. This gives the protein CASSFRPELGPGELFF.

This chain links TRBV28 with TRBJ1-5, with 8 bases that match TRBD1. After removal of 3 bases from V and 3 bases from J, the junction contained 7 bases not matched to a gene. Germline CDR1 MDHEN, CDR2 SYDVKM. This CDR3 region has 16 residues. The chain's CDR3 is CASSLYGQGINQPQHF. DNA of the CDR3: TGTGCCAGCAGTTTGTACGGACAGGGAATCAATCAGCCCCAGCATTTT.

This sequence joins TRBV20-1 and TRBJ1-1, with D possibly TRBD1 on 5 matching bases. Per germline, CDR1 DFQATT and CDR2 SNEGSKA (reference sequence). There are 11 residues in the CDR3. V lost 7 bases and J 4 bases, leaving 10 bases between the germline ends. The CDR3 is CSVPGVTEAFF. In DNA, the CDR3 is TGCAGTGTCCCGGGGGTCACTGAAGCTTTCTTT.

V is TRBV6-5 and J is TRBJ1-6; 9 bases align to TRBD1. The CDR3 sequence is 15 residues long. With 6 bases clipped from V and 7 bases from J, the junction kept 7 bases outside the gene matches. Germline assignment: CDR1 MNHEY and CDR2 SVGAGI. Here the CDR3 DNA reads TGTGCCAGCAGGTTACAGGGGGCGGACAATTCACCCCTCCACTTT. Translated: CASRLQGADNSPLHF.

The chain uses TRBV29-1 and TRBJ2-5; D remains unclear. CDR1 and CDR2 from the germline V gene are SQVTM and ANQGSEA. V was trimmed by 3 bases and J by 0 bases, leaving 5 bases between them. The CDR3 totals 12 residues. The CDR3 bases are TGCAGCGTTGACAACAACCAAGAGACCCAGTACTTC. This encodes CSVDNNQETQYF.

CDR3 nucleotide sequence: TGTGCCAGTAGTCCCGATATTAGGACAGGGGAGACCCAGTACTTC. Its translation is CASSPDIRTGETQYF. The chain couples TRBV19 to TRBJ2-5; 8 bases fit TRBD1. CDR3 length: 15 residues. After removal of 5 bases from V and 5 bases from J, the junction contained 10 bases not matched to a gene. CDR1 and CDR2 from the germline V gene are LNHDA and SQIVND (reference sequence).

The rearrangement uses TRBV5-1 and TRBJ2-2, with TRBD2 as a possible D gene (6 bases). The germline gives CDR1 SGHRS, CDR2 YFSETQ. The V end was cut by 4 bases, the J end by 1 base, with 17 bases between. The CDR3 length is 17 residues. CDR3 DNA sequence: TGCGCCAGCAGCCCGGGACTTTTGGTTGTGAACACCGGGGAGCTGTTTTTT. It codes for CASSPGLLVVNTGELFF. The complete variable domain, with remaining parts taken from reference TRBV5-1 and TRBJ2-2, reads KAGVTQTPRYLIKTRGQQVTLSCSPISGHRSVSWYQQTPGQGLQFLFEYFSETQRNKGNFPGRFSGRQFSNSRSEMNVSTLELGDSALYLCASSPGLLVVNTGELFFGEGSRLTVL.

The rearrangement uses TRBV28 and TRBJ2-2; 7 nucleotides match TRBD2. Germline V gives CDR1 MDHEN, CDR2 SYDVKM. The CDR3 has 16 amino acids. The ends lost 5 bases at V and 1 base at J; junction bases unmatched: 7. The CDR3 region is CASSLPGGRNTGELFF. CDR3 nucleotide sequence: TGTGCCAGCAGTCTCCCAGGCGGGAGGAACACCGGGGAGCTGTTTTTT.

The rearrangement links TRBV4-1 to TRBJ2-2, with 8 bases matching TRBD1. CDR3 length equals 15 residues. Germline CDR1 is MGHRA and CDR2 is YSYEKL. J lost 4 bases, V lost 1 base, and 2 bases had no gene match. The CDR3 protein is CASSQAGQGTGELFF. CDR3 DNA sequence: TGCGCCAGCAGCCAAGCTGGACAGGGCACCGGGGAGCTGTTTTTT.

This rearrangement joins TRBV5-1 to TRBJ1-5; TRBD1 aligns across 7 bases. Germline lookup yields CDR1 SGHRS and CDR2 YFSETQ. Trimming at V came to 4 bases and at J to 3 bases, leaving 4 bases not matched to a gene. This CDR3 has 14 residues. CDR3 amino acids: CASSPGGPNQPQHF. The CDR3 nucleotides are TGCGCCAGCAGCCCAGGGGGTCCCAATCAGCCCCAGCATTTT.

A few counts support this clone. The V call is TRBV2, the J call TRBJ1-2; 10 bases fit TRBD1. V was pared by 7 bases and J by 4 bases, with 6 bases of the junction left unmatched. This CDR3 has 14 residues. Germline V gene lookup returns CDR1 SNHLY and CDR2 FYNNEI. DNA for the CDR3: TGTGCCAGCACTACGGACAGGGGGGTCTATGGCTACACCTTC. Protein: CASTTDRGVYGYTF. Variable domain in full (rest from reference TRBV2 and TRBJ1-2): EPEVTQTPSHQVTQMGQEVILRCVPISNHLYFYWYRQILGQKVEFLVSFYNNEISEKSEIFDDQFSVERPDGSNFTLKIRSTKLEDSAMYFCASTTDRGVYGYTFGSGTRLTVV.

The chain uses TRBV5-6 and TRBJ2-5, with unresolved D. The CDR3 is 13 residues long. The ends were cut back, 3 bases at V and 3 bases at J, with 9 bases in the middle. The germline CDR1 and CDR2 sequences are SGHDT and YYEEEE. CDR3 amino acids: CASSWVGEETQYF. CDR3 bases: TGTGCCAGCAGCTGGGTAGGAGAAGAGACCCAGTACTTC.

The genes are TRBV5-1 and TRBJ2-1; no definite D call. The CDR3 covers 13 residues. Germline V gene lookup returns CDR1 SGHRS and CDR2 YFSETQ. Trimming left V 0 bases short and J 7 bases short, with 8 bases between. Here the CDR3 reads CASSLDLENEQFF. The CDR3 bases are TGCGCCAGCAGCTTGGATCTCGAGAATGAGCAGTTCTTC.

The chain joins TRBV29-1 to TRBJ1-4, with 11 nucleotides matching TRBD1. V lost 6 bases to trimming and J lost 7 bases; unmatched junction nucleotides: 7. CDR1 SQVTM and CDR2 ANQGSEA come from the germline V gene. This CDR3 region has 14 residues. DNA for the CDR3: TGCAGCGTGGGGACAGGGGGTCGTTCTGAAAAACTGTTTTTT. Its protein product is CSVGTGGRSEKLFF.

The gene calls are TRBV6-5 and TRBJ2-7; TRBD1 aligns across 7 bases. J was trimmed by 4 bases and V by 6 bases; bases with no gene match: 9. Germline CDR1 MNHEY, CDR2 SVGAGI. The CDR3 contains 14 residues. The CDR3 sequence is CASRGSGTAYEQYV. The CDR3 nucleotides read TGTGCCAGCAGGGGATCCGGGACAGCTTACGAGCAGTACGTC.